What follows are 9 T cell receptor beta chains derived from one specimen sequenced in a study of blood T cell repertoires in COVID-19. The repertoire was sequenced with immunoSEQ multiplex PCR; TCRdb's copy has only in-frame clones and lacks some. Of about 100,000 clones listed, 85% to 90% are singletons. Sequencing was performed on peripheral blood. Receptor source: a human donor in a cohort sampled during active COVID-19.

Here the CDR3 reads CASSPGQGGNQPQHF. CDR3 nucleotide sequence: TGCGCCAGCAGCCCGGGACAGGGCGGAAATCAGCCCCAGCATTTT. The V gene is TRBV5-1, the J gene TRBJ1-5; 9 nucleotides line up with TRBD1. The J segment lost 4 bases and the V segment lost 4 bases, leaving 6 bases of the junction unmatched. Germline values: CDR1 SGHRS, CDR2 YFSETQ. The CDR3 contains 15 residues.

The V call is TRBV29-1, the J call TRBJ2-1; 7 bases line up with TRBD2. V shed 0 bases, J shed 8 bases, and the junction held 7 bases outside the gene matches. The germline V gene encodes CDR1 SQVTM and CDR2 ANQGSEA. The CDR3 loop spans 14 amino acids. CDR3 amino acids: CSVEDWGRAHEQFF. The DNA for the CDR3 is TGCAGCGTTGAAGATTGGGGGAGGGCCCATGAGCAGTTCTTC.

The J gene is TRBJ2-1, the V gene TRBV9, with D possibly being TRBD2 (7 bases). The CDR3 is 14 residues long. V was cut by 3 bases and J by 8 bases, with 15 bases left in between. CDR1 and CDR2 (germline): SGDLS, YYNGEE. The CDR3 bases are TGTGCCAGCAGCGGCGGGGGCGTAATGTATGAGCAGTTCTTC. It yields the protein CASSGGGVMYEQFF.

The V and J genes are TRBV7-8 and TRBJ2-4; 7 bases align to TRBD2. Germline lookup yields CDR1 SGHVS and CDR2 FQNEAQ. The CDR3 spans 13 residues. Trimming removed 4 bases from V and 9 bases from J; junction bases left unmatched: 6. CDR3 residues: CASSSLTGGIQYF. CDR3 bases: TGTGCCAGCAGCTCGCTGACGGGGGGCATTCAGTACTTC.

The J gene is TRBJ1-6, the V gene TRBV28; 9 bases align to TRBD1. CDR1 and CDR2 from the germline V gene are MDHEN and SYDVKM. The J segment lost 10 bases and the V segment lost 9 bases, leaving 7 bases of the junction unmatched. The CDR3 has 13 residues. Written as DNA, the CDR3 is TGTGCCAGTTACAGGGGGCTTATGTCACCCCTCCACTTT. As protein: CASYRGLMSPLHF.

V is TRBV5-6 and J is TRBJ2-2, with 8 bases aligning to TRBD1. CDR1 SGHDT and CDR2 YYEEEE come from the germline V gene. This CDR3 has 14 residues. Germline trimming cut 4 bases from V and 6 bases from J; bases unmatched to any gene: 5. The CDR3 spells CASSPDRGSGELFF. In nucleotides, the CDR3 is TGTGCCAGCAGCCCCGACAGGGGATCCGGGGAGCTGTTTTTT.

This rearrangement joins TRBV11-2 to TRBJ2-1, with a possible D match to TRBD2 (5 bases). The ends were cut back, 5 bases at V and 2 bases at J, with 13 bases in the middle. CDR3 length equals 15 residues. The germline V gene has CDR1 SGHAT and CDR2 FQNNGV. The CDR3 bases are TGTGCCAGCAGCCCCAGGACTGGTGCCTACAATGAGCAGTTCTTC. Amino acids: CASSPRTGAYNEQFF. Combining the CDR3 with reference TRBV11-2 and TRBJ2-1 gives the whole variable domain EAGVAQSPRYKIIEKRQSVAFWCNPISGHATLYWYQQILGQGPKLLIQFQNNGVVDDSQLPKDRFSAERLKGVDSTLKIQPAKLEDSAVYLCASSPRTGAYNEQFFGPGTRLTVL.

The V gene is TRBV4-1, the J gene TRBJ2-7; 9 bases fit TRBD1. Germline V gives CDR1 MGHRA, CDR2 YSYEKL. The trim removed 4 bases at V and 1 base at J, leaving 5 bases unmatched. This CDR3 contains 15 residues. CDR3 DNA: TGCGCCAGCAGCCGAATGACAGGGGGATCCTACGAGCAGTACTTC. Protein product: CASSRMTGGSYEQYF.

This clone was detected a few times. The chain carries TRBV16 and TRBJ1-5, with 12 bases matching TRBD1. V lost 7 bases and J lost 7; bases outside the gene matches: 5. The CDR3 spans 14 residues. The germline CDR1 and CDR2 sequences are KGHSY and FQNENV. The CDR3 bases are TGTGCCAGCACCGCCGGGACAGGGGGCCAGCCCCAGCATTTT. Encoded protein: CASTAGTGGQPQHF.